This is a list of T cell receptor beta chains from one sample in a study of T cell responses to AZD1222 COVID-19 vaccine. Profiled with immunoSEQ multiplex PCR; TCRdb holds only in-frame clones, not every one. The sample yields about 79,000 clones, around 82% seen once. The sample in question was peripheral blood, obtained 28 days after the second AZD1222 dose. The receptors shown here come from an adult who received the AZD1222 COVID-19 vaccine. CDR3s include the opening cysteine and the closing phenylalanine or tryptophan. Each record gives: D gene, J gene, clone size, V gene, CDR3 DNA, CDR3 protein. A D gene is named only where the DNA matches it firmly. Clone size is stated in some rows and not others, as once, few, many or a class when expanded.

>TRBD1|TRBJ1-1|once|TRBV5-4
TGTGCCAGCAGCTCGACAGGGGGCTACCCTGAAGCTTTCTTT
CASSSTGGYPEAFF
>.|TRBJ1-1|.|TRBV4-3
TGCGCCAGCAGCCCCCAGAGGGGAAGCACTGAAGCTTTCTTT
CASSPQRGSTEAFF
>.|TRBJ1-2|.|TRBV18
TGTGCCAGCTCACCACCGTCCGGGGGTGGATATGGCTACACCTTC
CASSPPSGGGYGYTF
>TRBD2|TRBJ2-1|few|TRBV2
TGTGCCAGCAGCAACATAGCGGGAGAACACAATGAGCAGTTCTTC
CASSNIAGEHNEQFF
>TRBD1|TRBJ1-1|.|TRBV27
TGTGCCAGCAGTTTTCGACAGGGTAACACTGAAGCTTTCTTT
CASSFRQGNTEAFF
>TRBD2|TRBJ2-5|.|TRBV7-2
TGTGCCAGCGGGAGCGGGGCTGGAGAGACCCAGTACTTC
CASGSGAGETQYF
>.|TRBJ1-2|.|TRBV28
TGTGCCAGCAGTCTGACAGCTAACTATGGCTACACCTTC
CASSLTANYGYTF
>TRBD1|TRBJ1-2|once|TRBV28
TGTGCCAGCAGTCCAGGGGGCGAGAACTATGGCTACACCTTC
CASSPGGENYGYTF
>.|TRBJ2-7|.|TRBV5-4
TGTGCCAGCAGCTTGCGAGACGAGCAGTACTTC
CASSLRDEQYF
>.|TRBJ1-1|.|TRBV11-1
TGTGCCAGCAGCTTAGCCAGGGGCAAGACTGAAGCTTTCTTT
CASSLARGKTEAFF
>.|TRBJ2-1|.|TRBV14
TGTGCCAGCAGCCAAGATAACGTTTTCGATGAGCAGTTCTTC
CASSQDNVFDEQFF
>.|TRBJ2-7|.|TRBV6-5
TGTGCCAGCAGCAGAAGGGGGAGGGGCGAGCAGTACTTC
CASSRRGRGEQYF
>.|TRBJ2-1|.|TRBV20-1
TGCAGTGCTAGTACCGGAGAGTTGAGATACAATGAGCAGTTCTTC
CSASTGELRYNEQFF
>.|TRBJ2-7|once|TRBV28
TGTGCCAGCAGTAGCGGTAAATTGTCGACAGCCAACAATGGGTACGAGCAGTACTTC
CASSSGKLSTANNGYEQYF
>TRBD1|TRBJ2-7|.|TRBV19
TGTGCCAGTAGTATAGGGACAGGGGACCACTACGAGCAGTACTTC
CASSIGTGDHYEQYF
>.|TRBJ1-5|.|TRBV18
TGTGCCAGCTCACCACTAGACAGCAATCAGCCCCAGCATTTT
CASSPLDSNQPQHF
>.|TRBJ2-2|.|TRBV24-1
TGTGCCACCAGGGGCAGGGGGGACACCGGGGAGCTGTTTTTT
CATRGRGDTGELFF
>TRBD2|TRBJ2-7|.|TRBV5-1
TGCGCCAGCAGCTTGGGAGATAGCGGGAGAGACGAGCAGTACTTC
CASSLGDSGRDEQYF
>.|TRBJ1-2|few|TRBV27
TGTGCCAGCAGTTTGAAGGGGGATCAGGGCTACACCTTC
CASSLKGDQGYTF
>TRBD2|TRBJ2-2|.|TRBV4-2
TGTGCCAGCAGCCAAGACCACGGGACTAGCGGGAACACCGGGGAGCTGTTTTTT
CASSQDHGTSGNTGELFF
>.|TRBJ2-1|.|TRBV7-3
TGTGCCAGCAGCCTCGCTGGGGGGCCCTACAATGAGCAGTTCTTC
CASSLAGGPYNEQFF
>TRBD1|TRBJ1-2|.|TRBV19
TGTGCCAGTAGTACCTCCACCGGGACAGGGGGCGAGTATGGCTACACCTTC
CASSTSTGTGGEYGYTF
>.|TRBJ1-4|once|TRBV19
TGTGCCAGTAGTACCAAAGATGAAAAACTGTTTTTT
CASSTKDEKLFF
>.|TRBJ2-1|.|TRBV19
TGTGCCAGTAGTATAGACCCTTCAGACAATGAGCAGTTCTTC
CASSIDPSDNEQFF
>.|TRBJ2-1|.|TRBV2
TGTGCCAGCAGTTCCCAGGTCCGCGTGCAGTTCTTC
CASSSQVRVQFF
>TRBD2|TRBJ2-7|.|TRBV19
TGTGCCAGTAGTGAGACTAGCGGGATATATTACGAGCAGTACTTC
CASSETSGIYYEQYF
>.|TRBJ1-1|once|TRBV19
TGTGCCAGTAGTATAGGTCGGTTGAACACTGAAGCTTTCTTT
CASSIGRLNTEAFF
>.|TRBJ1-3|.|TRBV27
TGTGCCAGCAGTTCAAACAGTTATGGAAACACCATATATTTT
CASSSNSYGNTIYF
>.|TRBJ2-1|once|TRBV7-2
TGTGCCAGCAGCCCCTACGACGGGATCTACAATGAGCAGTTCTTC
CASSPYDGIYNEQFF
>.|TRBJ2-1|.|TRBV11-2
TGTGCCAGCAGCTTGTCTAGCTGGCAGTTCTTC
CASSLSSWQFF
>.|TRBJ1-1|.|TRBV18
TGTGCCAGCTCACCAGGTAGTAAGGGGAACACTGAAGCTTTCTTT
CASSPGSKGNTEAFF
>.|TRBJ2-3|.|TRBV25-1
TGTGCCAGCAGTGCAACACTCACAGATACGCAGTATTTT
CASSATLTDTQYF
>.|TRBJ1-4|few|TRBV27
TGTGCCAGCTGGGCGTCATCCTCACCCGGAAAACTGTTTTTT
CASWASSSPGKLFF
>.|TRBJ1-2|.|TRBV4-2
TGTGCCAGCAGCCAAGTCGGGGAAAACGGTGGCTACACCTTC
CASSQVGENGGYTF
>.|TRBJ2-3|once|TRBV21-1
TGTGCCAGCAGCAAGTCCGTAGCGGGAGGCTTTAGCACAGATACGCAGTATTTT
CASSKSVAGGFSTDTQYF
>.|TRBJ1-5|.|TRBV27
TGTGCCAGCAGTTTTCGGGGCTTGGATCAGCCCCAGCATTTT
CASSFRGLDQPQHF
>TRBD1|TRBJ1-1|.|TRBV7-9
TGTGCCAGCTTACCTGGACAGGGGAAGACTGAAGCTTTCTTT
CASLPGQGKTEAFF
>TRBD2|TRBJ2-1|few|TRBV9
TGTGCCAGCAGCGTAGAGGGTAGCGGGACGTATGAGCAGTTCTTC
CASSVEGSGTYEQFF
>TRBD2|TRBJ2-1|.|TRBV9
TGTGCCAGCAGCGGGACTAGCGGGAGGTTTGGTGAGCAGTTCTTC
CASSGTSGRFGEQFF
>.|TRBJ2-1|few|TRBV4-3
TGCGCCAGCAGCCACGATGGTGAGAGTCCTGAGCAGTTCTTC
CASSHDGESPEQFF
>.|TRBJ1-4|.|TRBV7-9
TGTGCCAGCAGCTTAGATGTTCATGTGGGCCCCACGGGACTGTTTTTT
CASSLDVHVGPTGLFF
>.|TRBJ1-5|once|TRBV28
TGTGCCAGCAGTTTACCCTCCTTACAGGTTAATAGCAATCAGCCCCAGCATTTT
CASSLPSLQVNSNQPQHF
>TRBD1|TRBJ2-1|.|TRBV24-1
TGTGCCACCAGTGCCCGGGACAGGCCCTACAATGAGCAGTTCTTC
CATSARDRPYNEQFF
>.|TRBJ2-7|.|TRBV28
TGTGCCAGCAGTTTTGGTCCTCGGTACGAGCAGTACTTC
CASSFGPRYEQYF
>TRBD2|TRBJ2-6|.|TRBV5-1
TGCGCCAGCAGGGGACTAGCGGGAGGCTCTGGGGCCAACGTCCTGACTTTC
CASRGLAGGSGANVLTF
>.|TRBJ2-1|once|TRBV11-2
TGTGCCAGCAAACGCGGGGACTCACTTAATGAGCAGTTCTTC
CASKRGDSLNEQFF
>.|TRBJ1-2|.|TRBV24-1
TGTGCCACCTCTTCCGACAGAAGCTATGGCTACACCTTC
CATSSDRSYGYTF